This TCR beta chain emerged from a study of human T cells and chemical hapten exposure. General study findings and limits: Those TCRs sitting above 1 in 1000 frequency stayed the same with DPC sensitization. Healthy individuals' immune responses may differ from those of donors, who had alopecia.

This clonotype was seen ten or more times. Its antigen is currently unknown. How the authors handled the data: Sample TCR totals centred on a median of around 100,000, ranging roughly 23,224 to 690,600. A single record per CDR3 protein comes from TCRdb applying MiXCR to the RACE reads. None of the V and J calls come from the authors' own analysis; TCRdb made them. The sample includes tens of thousands of distinct CDR3 sequences, about 9.2% of them seen just once. Trimming shortened V by 8 bases and J by 3 bases, and 8 bases separated the two germline ends. This CDR3 region has 11 residues. Germline V lookup: CDR1 MDHEN, CDR2 SYDVKM. Described time point: pre-sensitization, week 0. Treatment noted: therapeutic diphenylcyclopropenone sensitization with weekly scalp DPC.

V is TRBV28 and J is TRBJ2-7; D call uncertain. The sequencing here drew on whole blood, taken in connection with sensitization to the hapten diphenylcyclopropenone (DPC). The sequence came from a woman between 40 and 50 years old with alopecia areata. Some clones in this sample may be carry-over from other donors' samples. The CDR3 DNA follows: TGTGCCAGCGTCTATAACTACGAGCAGTACTTC. Residues: CASVYNYEQYF.